Many counts were recorded for the clone carrying this T cell receptor beta chain. Profiling relied on immunoSEQ multiplex PCR, and the TCRdb table lists in-frame clones only, not all of them. The sample presents about 37,000 clones, none singletons. This record comes from a study of T cells after posttransplantation cyclophosphamide. The trim removed 5 bases at V and 2 bases at J, leaving 8 bases unmatched. The CDR3 runs 15 residues. V is TRBV12-3 or TRBV12-4 and J is TRBJ2-7; 8 positions agree with TRBD1. The sample comprised PBMCs. The receptor's source is a man aged 25 to 40 in good health and a related stem cell transplant donor. In DNA, the CDR3 is TGTGCCAGCAGTCCCCCGGGACAGGAAACCTACGAGCAGTACTTC. Translation: CASSPPGQETYEQYF.